The 5 T cell receptor beta chains below come from one sample, sequenced in a study of response to subunit inactivated influenza vaccine. TCRdb analysed the RT-PCR reads with MiXCR anew, one entry per CDR3 protein. The sample contains 710,000 or so distinct CDR3 sequences, 15% to 17% of which appear only once. The sample was PBMCs from blood, taken about 13 days after vaccination. The receptors stem from a man aged 50 or older who received an inactivated influenza vaccine.

Comment on this clonotype: A clone one base away is much larger, so this may be a read error. The chain links TRBV11-2 to TRBJ2-7, with D uncertain. CDR1 and CDR2 from the germline V gene are SGHAT and FQNNGV. The CDR3 is 13 amino acids. The germline V and J ends were trimmed by 1 base and 3 bases, with 7 bases remaining between them. The CDR3: CASSLGWIYEQYF. The CDR3 nucleotides read TGTGCCAGCAGCTTAGGCTGGATCTACGAGCAGTACTTC.

This sequence joins TRBV20-1 and TRBJ1-1, with D unresolved. The CDR3 loop spans 15 amino acids. Germline values: CDR1 DFQATT, CDR2 SNEGSKA (reference sequence). V gave up 0 bases and J gave up 1 base, with 12 bases separating them. CDR3 nucleotides: TGCAGTGCTAGAGATCCCGGGCAGGCGAACACTGAAGCTTTCTTT. This translates into CSARDPGQANTEAFF.

This chain links TRBV11-2 with TRBJ2-3; 10 bases map to TRBD2. V shed 4 bases and J 3 bases; nucleotides not matched to a gene: 4. CDR1 and CDR2 from the germline V gene are SGHAT and FQNNGV. The CDR3 length is 15 residues. The CDR3 sequence is CASSSGLALTDTQYF. As DNA, the CDR3 is TGTGCCAGCAGCTCGGGACTAGCGTTAACAGATACGCAGTATTTT.

This clonotype was recorded a few times. The chain employs TRBV6-2 or TRBV6-3 and TRBJ2-1; weak D call: TRBD2 (5 bases). Trimming shortened V by 7 bases and J by 8 bases, and 12 bases separated the two germline ends. CDR3 length equals 12 residues. CDR1 and CDR2 from the germline V gene are MNHEY and SVGEGT. The CDR3 here is CASTPGIDEQFF. In DNA, the CDR3 is TGTGCCAGCACCCCCGGGATCGATGAGCAGTTCTTC.

The V call is TRBV3-1, the J call TRBJ1-1; 7 nucleotides align to TRBD1. The junction had 7 bases not matched to a gene; V was cut back by 4 bases and J by 5 bases. This CDR3 has 14 residues. Germline values: CDR1 LGHDT, CDR2 YNNKEL (reference sequence). The CDR3 DNA follows: TGTGCCAGCAGCCTCCCGCGACAGGGAACTGAAGCTTTCTTT. This translates into CASSLPRQGTEAFF.